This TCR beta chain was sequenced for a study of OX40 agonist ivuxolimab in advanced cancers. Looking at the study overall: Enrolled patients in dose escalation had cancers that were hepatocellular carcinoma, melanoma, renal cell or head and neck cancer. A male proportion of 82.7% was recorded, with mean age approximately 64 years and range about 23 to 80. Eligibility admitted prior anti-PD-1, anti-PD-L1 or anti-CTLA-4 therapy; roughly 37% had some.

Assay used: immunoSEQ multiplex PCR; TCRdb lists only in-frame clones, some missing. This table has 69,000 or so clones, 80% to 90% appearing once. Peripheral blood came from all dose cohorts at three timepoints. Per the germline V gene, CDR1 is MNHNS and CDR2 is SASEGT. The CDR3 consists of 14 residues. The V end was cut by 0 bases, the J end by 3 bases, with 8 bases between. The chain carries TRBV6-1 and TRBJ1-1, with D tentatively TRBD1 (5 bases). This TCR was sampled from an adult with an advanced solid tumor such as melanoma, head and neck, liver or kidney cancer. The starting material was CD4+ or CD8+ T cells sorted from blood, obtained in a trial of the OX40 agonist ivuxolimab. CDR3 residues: CASSEARGHTEAFF. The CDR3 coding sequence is TGTGCCAGCAGTGAAGCGCGGGGCCACACTGAAGCTTTCTTT.